This TCR beta chain was identified in a study of T-cell reconstitution after alpha-beta-depleted transplantation in children. Unique molecular identifiers were incorporated during preparation of the TCRbeta library. TCRdb passed the PCR reads through MiXCR, listing each CDR3 protein once. The data show 580,000 or so distinct CDR3 sequences, with 20% to 25% seen just once and 13% to 15% held by the top ten. J was trimmed by 7 bases and V by 7 bases; bases with no gene match: 9. This CDR3 is 13 amino acids long. The rearrangement uses TRBV12-3 or TRBV12-4 and TRBJ1-1; 7 nucleotides align to TRBD1. This clonotype was sampled from a boy under two years old who had a stem cell transplant for acute myeloid leukemia, so the T cells may come from the graft donor. Sequenced here: PBMCs, mostly from graft donor cells, sampled 360 days after TCRalphabeta/CD19-depleted stem cell transplant. CDR3 region: CASTYAGTVEAFF. The CDR3 DNA follows: TGTGCCAGCACCTACGCGGGGACAGTTGAAGCTTTCTTT.